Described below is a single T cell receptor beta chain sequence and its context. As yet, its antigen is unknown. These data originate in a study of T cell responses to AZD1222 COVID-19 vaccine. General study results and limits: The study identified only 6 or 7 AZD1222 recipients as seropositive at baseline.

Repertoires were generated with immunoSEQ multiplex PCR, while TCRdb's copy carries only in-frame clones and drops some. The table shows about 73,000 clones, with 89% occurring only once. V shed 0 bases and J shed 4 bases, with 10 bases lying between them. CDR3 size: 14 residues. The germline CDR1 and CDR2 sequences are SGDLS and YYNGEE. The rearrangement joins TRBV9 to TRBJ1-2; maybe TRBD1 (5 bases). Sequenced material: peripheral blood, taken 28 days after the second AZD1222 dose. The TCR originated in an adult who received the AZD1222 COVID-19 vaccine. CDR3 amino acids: CASSVEEGSYGYTF. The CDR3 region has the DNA TGTGCCAGCAGCGTAGAGGAGGGGAGCTATGGCTACACCTTC.